This T cell receptor beta chain is drawn from a study of shared clonotypes between healthy human individuals. Study findings and constraints: In general, naive subsets displayed greater estimated richness than memory subsets did.

Investigators spread the genomic DNA of each subset evenly over several immunoSEQ plates. The sorted-subset replicate PCRs were given approximately 190 ng DNA, which is tens of thousands of T cell genomes. Assay: immunoSEQ multiplex PCR; the TCRdb copy retains only in-frame clones and omits some. The sample yields 550,000 to 800,000 clones, around 91% seen once. The CDR3 runs 13 residues. Germline V gene data show CDR1 as LGHNA and CDR2 as YSLEER. V was trimmed by 0 bases and J by 3 bases, leaving 6 bases between them. Study donors comprised healthy, HIV-negative adults devoid of recent acute infection or vaccination. In the case of this clone: The antigen is undetermined.

The chain combines TRBV4-3 with TRBJ2-7, with D uncertain. Sequencing input: memory CD8+ T cells from PBMCs. Stated subset: CD45RO+ cells pooled with CCR7-negative TemRA cells. This receptor was taken from a man between 18 and 29 years old in good health. Some clones in this sample may be carry-over from other donors' samples. The CDR3 region is CASSQEAGYEQYF. CDR3 coding DNA: TGCGCCAGCAGCCAAGAGGCAGGCTACGAGCAGTACTTC.